What follows describes a single TCR beta chain. Time point in this sample: peripheral blood 6 weeks after treatment start. These data are taken from a study of PD-L1 blockade in urothelial cancer. CDR1 is SGHNT and CDR2 is YYREEE in the germline V gene (reference sequence). CDR3 length equals 15 residues. The germline V and J ends were trimmed by 3 bases and 0 bases, with 7 bases remaining between them. The table came from immunoSEQ multiplex PCR; TCRdb's copy has only in-frame clones and leaves some out. The sample consists of some 31,000 clones, around 80% of them appearing once. The chain is built from TRBV5-4 and TRBJ2-6; possible D gene TRBD1, 5 bases. The sequence was obtained from a man aged 70-80 years with urothelial cancer. Sequenced material: PBMCs, taken around atezolizumab (anti-PD-L1) treatment. As DNA, the CDR3 is TGTGCCAGCAGCTCACAGGCCTCTGGGGCCAACGTCCTGACTTTC. Its protein is CASSSQASGANVLTF.